This entry features one T cell receptor (beta chain) sequence. What it recognizes is unknown. This CDR3 contains 13 residues. Germline V gene sequence: CDR1 LNHDA, CDR2 SQIVND (reference sequence). V lost 5 bases and J lost 1, with 8 bases in between. This record belongs to a study of T cell responses to AZD1222 COVID-19 vaccine. Whole-study results and caveats: Close to half of spike-specific TCRs reportedly recognize unmutated variant regions. Females made up more of the donors, who were largely white British, and clonal diversity may have come out too low.

Here immunoSEQ multiplex PCR was the method, and the copy in TCRdb shows in-frame clones only, minus some. The table has around 160,000 clones, 88% seen once. The V gene is TRBV19, the J gene TRBJ1-1; D gene uncertain. The sequenced sample was peripheral blood, obtained on day 0 of AZD1222 vaccination. The receptor was derived from an adult in good health. The CDR3 coding sequence is TGTGCCAGTAGTTTCGCGGAGAACACTGAAGCTTTCTTT. Translated: CASSFAENTEAFF.